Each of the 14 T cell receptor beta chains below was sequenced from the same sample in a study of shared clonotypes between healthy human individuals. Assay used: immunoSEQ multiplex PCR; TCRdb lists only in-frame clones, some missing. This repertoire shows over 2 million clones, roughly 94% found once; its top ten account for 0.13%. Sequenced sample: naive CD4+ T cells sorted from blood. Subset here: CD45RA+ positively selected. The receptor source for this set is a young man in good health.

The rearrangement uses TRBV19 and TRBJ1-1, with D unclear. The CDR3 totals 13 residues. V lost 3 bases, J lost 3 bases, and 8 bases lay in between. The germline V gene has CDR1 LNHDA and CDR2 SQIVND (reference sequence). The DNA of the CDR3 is TGTGCCAGTAGTATCGCAGTTGACACTGAAGCTTTCTTT. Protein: CASSIAVDTEAFF.

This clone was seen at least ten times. The DNA of the CDR3 is TGTGCCAGCAGCTCCCGGACAGGGAGTAGTACTGAAGCTTTCTTT. This translates into CASSSRTGSSTEAFF. The rearrangement links TRBV11-1 to TRBJ1-1; 8 bases line up with TRBD1. Germline values: CDR1 SGHAT, CDR2 FQDESV (reference sequence). The V gene end was trimmed by 4 bases and the J gene end by 5 bases; junction bases not matched to a gene: 9. The CDR3 is 15 residues long.

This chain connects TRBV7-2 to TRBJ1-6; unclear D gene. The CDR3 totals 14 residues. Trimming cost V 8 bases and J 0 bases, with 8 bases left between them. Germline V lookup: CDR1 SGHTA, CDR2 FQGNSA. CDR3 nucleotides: TGTGCCAGCGGCGAGAGCTCCTATAATTCACCCCTCCACTTT. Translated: CASGESSYNSPLHF.

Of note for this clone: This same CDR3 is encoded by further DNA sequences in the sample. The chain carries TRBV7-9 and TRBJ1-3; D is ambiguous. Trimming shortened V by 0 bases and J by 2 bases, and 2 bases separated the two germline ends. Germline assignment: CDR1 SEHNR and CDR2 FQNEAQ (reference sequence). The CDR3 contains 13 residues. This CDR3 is CASSLATGNTIYF. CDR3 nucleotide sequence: TGTGCCAGCAGCTTAGCGACTGGAAACACCATATATTTT.

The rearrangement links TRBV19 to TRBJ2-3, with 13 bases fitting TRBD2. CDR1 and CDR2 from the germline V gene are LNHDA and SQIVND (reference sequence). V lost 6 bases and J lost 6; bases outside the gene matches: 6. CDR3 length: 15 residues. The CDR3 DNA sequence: TGTGCCAGTAGACCCACTAGCGGGGGGGAGGATACGCAGTATTTT. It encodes CASRPTSGGEDTQYF.

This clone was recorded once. The DNA for the CDR3 is TGTGCCAGCAGCCCTCCCGTCGCGGGAGATTCCTACAATGAGCAGTTCTTC. This gives the protein CASSPPVAGDSYNEQFF. V and J are TRBV11-2 and TRBJ2-1; 7 positions match TRBD2. The CDR3 length is 17 residues. Unmatched junction bases numbered 11, after V lost 5 bases and J lost 1 base. Germline V gene data show CDR1 as SGHAT and CDR2 as FQNNGV.

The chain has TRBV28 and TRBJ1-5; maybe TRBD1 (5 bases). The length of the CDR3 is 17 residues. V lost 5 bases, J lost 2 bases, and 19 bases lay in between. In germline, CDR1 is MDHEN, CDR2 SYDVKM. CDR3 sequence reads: CASSPLDTARGNQPQHF. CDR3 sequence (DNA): TGTGCCAGCAGTCCGTTGGACACGGCTAGAGGCAATCAGCCCCAGCATTTT.

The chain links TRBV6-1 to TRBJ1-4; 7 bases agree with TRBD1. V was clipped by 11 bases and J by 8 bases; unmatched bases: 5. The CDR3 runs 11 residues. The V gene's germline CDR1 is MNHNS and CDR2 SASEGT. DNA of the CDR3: TGTGCCGGGGGGGACAGAGAAAAACTGTTTTTT. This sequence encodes CAGGDREKLFF.

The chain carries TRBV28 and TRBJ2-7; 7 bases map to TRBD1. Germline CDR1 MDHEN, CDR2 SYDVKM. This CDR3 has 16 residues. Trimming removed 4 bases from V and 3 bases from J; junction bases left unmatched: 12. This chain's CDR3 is CASSSPAGDRDYEQYF. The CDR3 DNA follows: TGTGCCAGCAGTTCTCCCGCAGGAGACAGGGACTACGAGCAGTACTTC.

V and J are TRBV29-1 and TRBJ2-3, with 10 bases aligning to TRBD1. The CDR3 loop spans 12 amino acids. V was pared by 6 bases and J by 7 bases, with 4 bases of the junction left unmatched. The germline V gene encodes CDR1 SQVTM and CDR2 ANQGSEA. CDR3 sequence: CSVGTGENTQYF. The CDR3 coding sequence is TGCAGCGTAGGGACAGGGGAAAATACGCAGTATTTT.

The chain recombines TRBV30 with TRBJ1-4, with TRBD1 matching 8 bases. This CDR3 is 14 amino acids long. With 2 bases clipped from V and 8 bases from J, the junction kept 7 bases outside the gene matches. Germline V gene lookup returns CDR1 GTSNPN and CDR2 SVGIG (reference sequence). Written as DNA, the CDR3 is TGTGCCTGGAGTCGCGGACAGGGTGCCGAAAAACTGTTTTTT. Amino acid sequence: CAWSRGQGAEKLFF.

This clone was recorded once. The CDR3 DNA follows: TGTGCCAGTATACAGGGTATGACCGGGGAGCTGTTTTTT. This sequence encodes CASIQGMTGELFF. The chain employs TRBV2 and TRBJ2-2; D may be TRBD1 (6 bases). Germline V gene sequence: CDR1 SNHLY, CDR2 FYNNEI. This CDR3 is built from 13 residues. The ends were cut back, 9 bases at V and 5 bases at J, with 13 bases in the middle.

CDR3 in amino acids: CAWSLGRSGNTIYF. The CDR3 nucleotides read TGTGCCTGGAGTCTCGGCAGATCTGGAAACACCATATATTTT. The chain joins TRBV30 to TRBJ1-3; D call uncertain. Trimming removed 2 bases from V and 1 base from J, with 9 bases in between. Per germline, CDR1 GTSNPN and CDR2 SVGIG (reference sequence). CDR3 length equals 14 residues. Full variable domain (remainder filled in from reference TRBV30 and TRBJ1-3): SQTIHQWPATLVQPVGSPLSLECTVEGTSNPNLYWYRQAAGRGLQLLFYSVGIGQISSEVPQNLSASRPQDRQFILSSKKLLLSDSGFYLCAWSLGRSGNTIYFGEGSWLTVV.

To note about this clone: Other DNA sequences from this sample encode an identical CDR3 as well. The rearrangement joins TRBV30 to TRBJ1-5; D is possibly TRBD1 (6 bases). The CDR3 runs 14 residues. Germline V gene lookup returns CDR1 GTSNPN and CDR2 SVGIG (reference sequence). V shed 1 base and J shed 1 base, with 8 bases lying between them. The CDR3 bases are TGTGCCTGGAGTGGAGGGGGGAGCAATCAGCCCCAGCATTTT. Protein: CAWSGGGSNQPQHF.